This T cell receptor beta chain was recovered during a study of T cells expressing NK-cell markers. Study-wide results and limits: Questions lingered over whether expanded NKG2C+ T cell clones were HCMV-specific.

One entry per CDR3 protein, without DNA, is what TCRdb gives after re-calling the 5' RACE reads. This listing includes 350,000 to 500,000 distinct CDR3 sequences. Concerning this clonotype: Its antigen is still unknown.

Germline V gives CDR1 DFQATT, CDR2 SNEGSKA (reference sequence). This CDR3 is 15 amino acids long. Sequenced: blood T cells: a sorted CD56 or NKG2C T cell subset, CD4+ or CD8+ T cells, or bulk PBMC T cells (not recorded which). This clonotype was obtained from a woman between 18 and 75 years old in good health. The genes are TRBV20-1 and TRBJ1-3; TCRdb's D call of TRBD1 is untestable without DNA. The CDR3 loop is CSARRQGENGNTIYF.